This T cell receptor beta chain was identified during a study of siplizumab effects on memory and regulatory T cells. The study assayed 75,000 to 100,000 TCR templates per sample. Only in-frame clones appear in the TCRdb table, and some are missing; sequencing was by immunoSEQ multiplex PCR. The sample contains 100,000 or so clones, roughly 93% of which appear only once. Trimming removed 0 bases at V and 3 bases at J, with 4 bases between. Germline CDR1 SGHRS, CDR2 YFSETQ. The CDR3 totals 13 residues. Sequenced input: non-Treg CD4+ T cells sorted from blood. The sequence was obtained from a human donor in good health. The chain uses TRBV5-1 and TRBJ2-1; D unclear. Here the CDR3 DNA reads TGCGCCAGCAGCTTGGGAGGCTACAATGAGCAGTTCTTC. Its translation is CASSLGGYNEQFF.